The present TCR beta chain was sequenced within a study of early T cells in non-severe SARS-CoV-2 infection. Only a few counts were recorded for this clonotype. TCRdb reprocessed the 5' RACE reads with MiXCR, giving one entry per CDR3 protein. The table shows some 82,000 distinct CDR3 sequences, with around 10% occurring only once. The TCR originated in an adult who was a healthcare worker with PCR-confirmed SARS-CoV-2 infection or an uninfected control (not recorded which). Sequenced sample: whole blood.

CDR3 coding DNA: TGTGCCAGCAGCCCTAGGGGGGATGAGCAGTTCTTC. Encoded protein: CASSPRGDEQFF. V and J are TRBV3-1 and TRBJ2-1; D could derive from TRBD1 or TRBD2 (6 bases each). CDR1 and CDR2 from the germline V gene are LGHDT and YNNKEL (reference sequence). V was cut by 4 bases and J by 8 bases, with 9 bases left in between. CDR3 length: 12 amino acids.